The following is a TCR beta chain sequence with its context. Within its sample, this clonotype is medium-sized (0.01 to 0.1%). No cognate antigen has been identified for it. No much larger clonotype is one base removed from it; base qualities were not supplied. These data belong to a study of CDR3 diversity in severe acne (dated by TCRdb to about 2019). Library prep was done by PCR. Sequencing took place on an Illumina HiSeq 2000. TCRdb took the public reads, trimmed them with fastp at Q25, ran MiXCR for clone calling and kept in-frame beta chains. Identical CDR3 protein sequences are pooled into one entry, listed with their most common genes and DNA. This sample gives roughly 81,000 distinct CDR3 sequences in total; 48% of them show up just once. The ten largest make up over 9.5% of the sample. The germline V gene specifies SNHLY as CDR1 and FYNNEI as CDR2. The CDR3 contains 14 residues, cysteine and phenylalanine counted. Of all the DNA, just the CDR3 is kept, 42 bases in frame from base 1. Deletion took 6 bases off V and 2 bases off J, with a span of 14 bases between the germline ends.

The clonotype comes from a male donor in good health, serving as a control. The sequence joins TRBV2 to TRBJ2-7; the D assignment is uncertain and may be TRBD1 or TRBD2, with 5 bases supporting each. Specimen: blood. The DNA reads TGTGCCAGCAGGGCCGGGACGGCCGCCTACGAGCAGTACTTC. Translated, it gives CASRAGTAAYEQYF.